The 28 T cell receptor beta chains below all came from one sample that was sequenced in a study of blood T cell repertoires in COVID-19. Repertoires were generated with immunoSEQ multiplex PCR, while TCRdb's copy carries only in-frame clones and drops some. This sample has fewer than 300,000 clones, with 65% to 85% found just once. The source material was peripheral blood. The source is a human donor with COVID-19, enrolled during active disease. The donor label of this sample is uncertain.

This clone was seen just once. The V gene is TRBV6-4, the J gene TRBJ1-1; 9 positions match TRBD1. V was pared by 6 bases and J by 4 bases, with 6 bases of the junction left unmatched. Germline CDR1 reads MRHNA; CDR2 reads SNTAGT. The CDR3 runs 14 residues. The CDR3 nucleotides are TGTGCCAGCAGGGGACAGGGAGAGGGCACTGAAGCTTTCTTT. It yields the protein CASRGQGEGTEAFF.

In its sample, this clone was seen once. V is TRBV2 and J is TRBJ1-1; D is unclear. The CDR3 is 14 residues long. V gave up 6 bases and J gave up 0 bases, with 11 bases separating them. Germline CDR1 reads SNHLY; CDR2 reads FYNNEI. The CDR3 nucleotides read TGTGCCAGCAGGCGGTCTGGCATGAACACTGAAGCTTTCTTT. Translating gives CASRRSGMNTEAFF.

The rearrangement joins TRBV27 to TRBJ2-1, with TRBD1 as a possible D gene (6 bases). This CDR3 region has 16 residues. CDR1 and CDR2 from the germline V gene are MNHEY and SMNVEV (reference sequence). Trimming cost V 4 bases and J 7 bases, with 20 bases left between them. CDR3 sequence: CASSSLQGPLRNEQFF. The CDR3 nucleotides are TGTGCCAGCAGTTCTCTACAGGGCCCGCTTAGGAATGAGCAGTTCTTC.

The count of this clone is one. The chain couples TRBV11-2 to TRBJ2-1, with D tentatively TRBD2 (5 bases). The CDR3 has 15 amino acids. The germline V and J ends were trimmed by 5 bases and 5 bases, with 16 bases remaining between them. Germline V gene sequence: CDR1 SGHAT, CDR2 FQNNGV. This chain's CDR3 is CASSADFRGNNEQFF. CDR3 DNA: TGTGCCAGCAGCGCGGACTTTAGAGGAAACAATGAGCAGTTCTTC. Full variable domain (rest looked up from reference TRBV11-2 and TRBJ2-1): EAGVAQSPRYKIIEKRQSVAFWCNPISGHATLYWYQQILGQGPKLLIQFQNNGVVDDSQLPKDRFSAERLKGVDSTLKIQPAKLEDSAVYLCASSADFRGNNEQFFGPGTRLTVL.

The V call is TRBV9, the J call TRBJ2-1, with 8 bases matching TRBD2. CDR1 SGDLS and CDR2 YYNGEE come from the germline V gene. The length of the CDR3 is 17 residues. Trimming cost V 0 bases and J 3 bases; bases outside gene matches: 8. DNA of the CDR3: TGTGCCAGCAGCGTAGATGGGCGGGAGGTGGGCTACAATGAGCAGTTCTTC. Its protein is CASSVDGREVGYNEQFF.

The chain joins TRBV4-1 to TRBJ1-2, with a weak D call TRBD1 (6 bases). The V gene lost 1 base and the J gene lost 4 bases, with 10 bases spanning the gap. The CDR3 has 14 amino acids. Germline CDR1 is MGHRA and CDR2 is YSYEKL. The DNA of the CDR3 is TGCGCCAGCAGCCAAGGGAGGGGGGGCTATGGCTACACCTTC. It yields the protein CASSQGRGGYGYTF.

This clone has a single count. Other DNA sequences in the sample encode the same CDR3. The chain couples TRBV5-4 to TRBJ2-3; D gene ambiguous. The germline V and J ends were trimmed by 3 bases and 1 base, with 6 bases remaining between them. This CDR3 spans 13 amino acids. CDR1 is SGHNT and CDR2 is YYREEE in the germline V gene (reference sequence). The CDR3 sequence is CASSSVGTDTQYF. Here the CDR3 DNA reads TGTGCCAGCAGCTCGGTTGGCACAGATACGCAGTATTTT. Complete variable domain (other parts from reference TRBV5-4 and TRBJ2-3): ETGVTQSPTHLIKTRGQQVTLRCSSQSGHNTVSWYQQALGQGPQFIFQYYREEENGRGNFPPRFSGLQFPNYSSELNVNALELDDSALYLCASSSVGTDTQYFGPGTRLTVL.

The chain couples TRBV7-2 to TRBJ2-1, with 10 bases lining up with TRBD2. V trimming: 7 bases; J trimming: 6 bases; junction bases outside the gene matches: 9. The germline gives CDR1 SGHTA, CDR2 FQGNSA. This CDR3 has 15 residues. The CDR3, as DNA: TGTGCCAGCACATCAGAGCGGGAGGGCCGCAATGAGCAGTTCTTC. It is translated as CASTSEREGRNEQFF.

The chain carries TRBV6-5 and TRBJ1-3, with TRBD1 as a possible D gene (5 bases). Trimming shortened V by 4 bases and J by 4 bases, and 11 bases separated the two germline ends. This CDR3 is 14 amino acids long. The V gene's germline CDR1 is MNHEY and CDR2 SVGAGI. The CDR3 sequence is CASSSSAGGNTIYF. CDR3 nucleotide sequence: TGTGCCAGCAGTTCCTCGGCAGGGGGAAACACCATATATTTT.

V and J are TRBV19 and TRBJ1-5; D is ambiguous. V was pared by 6 bases and J by 2 bases, with 14 bases between. The CDR3 totals 15 residues. The germline V gene has CDR1 LNHDA and CDR2 SQIVND (reference sequence). The CDR3 nucleotides read TGTGCCAGTAGCCCCAGAGTCGGGGGCAATCAGCCCCAGCATTTT. This sequence encodes CASSPRVGGNQPQHF.

J is TRBJ2-6 and V is TRBV6-5; D is perhaps TRBD2 (5 bases). From germline, CDR1 is MNHEY and CDR2 SVGAGI. V was trimmed by 8 bases and J by 1 base, leaving 6 bases between them. The CDR3 covers 13 residues. The CDR3, as DNA: TGTGCCAGCCGGGGTTCTGGGGCCAACGTCCTGACTTTC. Its protein product is CASRGSGANVLTF.

The chain couples TRBV1 to TRBJ2-2; the DNA was not used to check the table's D call, TRBD2. TRBV1 counts as a pseudogene. The CDR3 sequence is 12 residues long. DNA for the CDR3: TGCACCAGCAGCCCCGGTACCGGGGAGCTGTTTTTT. Amino acids: CTSSPGTGELFF.

The genes are TRBV14 and TRBJ2-7, with D unresolved. Trimming stripped 0 bases from V and 6 bases from J, with 15 bases between. Germline CDR1 reads SGHDN; CDR2 reads FVKESK. This CDR3 is built from 15 residues. The DNA of the CDR3 is TGTGCCAGCAGCCAAGATTTAGCAAGGTCGTTCGAGCAGTACTTC. Encoded protein: CASSQDLARSFEQYF.

The chain carries TRBV2 and TRBJ2-3, with TRBD1 identical over 8 bases. Germline loops: CDR1 SNHLY, CDR2 FYNNEI. The CDR3 runs 16 residues. With V trimmed by 6 bases and J by 2 bases, 10 bases remained unmatched. CDR3 region: CASSVLGGQATDTQYF. The CDR3 nucleotides read TGTGCCAGCAGCGTACTGGGGGGACAGGCCACAGATACGCAGTATTTT.

V usage is TRBV2 and J usage is TRBJ2-7, with 8 bases aligning to TRBD2. With 7 bases clipped from V and 5 bases from J, the junction kept 22 bases outside the gene matches. The CDR3 runs to 18 residues. Germline CDR1 SNHLY, CDR2 FYNNEI. CDR3 DNA sequence: TGTGCCAGCAAGTCGCCGGGACTAGGGGTTTCGGGGGCGGACGAGCAGTACTTC. Residues: CASKSPGLGVSGADEQYF.

This clone was counted once. The rearrangement uses TRBV27 and TRBJ2-2; 7 nucleotides match TRBD1. Germline lookup yields CDR1 MNHEY and CDR2 SMNVEV (reference sequence). The CDR3 runs to 16 residues. V shed 5 bases and J 0 bases; nucleotides not matched to a gene: 6. The DNA for the CDR3 is TGTGCCAGCAGTATCCGACAGGGCGCGAACACCGGGGAGCTGTTTTTT. Protein: CASSIRQGANTGELFF.

The genes are TRBV7-9 and TRBJ2-1, with 9 positions matching TRBD2. V was pared by 1 base and J by 0 bases, with 4 bases of the junction left unmatched. The CDR3 consists of 17 residues. The germline V gene has CDR1 SEHNR and CDR2 FQNEAQ (reference sequence). The CDR3 is CASSLVAGGSSYNEQFF. The CDR3 DNA reads as TGTGCCAGCAGCTTAGTGGCGGGAGGGAGCTCCTACAATGAGCAGTTCTTC.

This chain links TRBV4-3 with TRBJ2-7, with 11 positions matching TRBD1. Trimming cost V 0 bases and J 3 bases; bases outside gene matches: 4. This CDR3 comprises 16 residues. CDR1 is LGHNA and CDR2 is YSLEER in the germline V gene. CDR3 amino acids: CASSQEGQGAIYEQYF. In DNA form, the CDR3 reads TGCGCCAGCAGCCAAGAAGGACAGGGGGCAATCTACGAGCAGTACTTC.

The table lists this clone with a few counts. This chain uses TRBV5-6 with TRBJ1-2; no clear D. V lost 4 bases and J 1 base, leaving 5 bases between the germline ends. The CDR3 contains 12 residues. The germline V gene has CDR1 SGHDT and CDR2 YYEEEE. This CDR3 is CASSRVNYGYTF. CDR3 DNA sequence: TGTGCCAGCAGCCGAGTTAACTATGGCTACACCTTC.

This CDR3 reads CASSEGRIDGYTF. DNA of the CDR3: TGTGCCAGCAGTGAGGGGAGGATTGATGGCTACACCTTC. The chain has TRBV2 and TRBJ1-2; D is uncertain. The CDR3 is made up of 13 amino acids. Germline V gives CDR1 SNHLY, CDR2 FYNNEI. Trimming took 3 bases from V and 6 from J, leaving 11 bases between them.

The V call is TRBV27, the J call TRBJ1-6; possible D gene TRBD1, 5 bases. The CDR3 has 17 amino acids. CDR1 is MNHEY and CDR2 is SMNVEV in the germline V gene (reference sequence). Trimming took off 7 bases at V and 0 bases at J, with 16 bases between the two ends. The CDR3 sequence: CASTGGSGGSYNSPLHF. The DNA of the CDR3 is TGTGCCAGCACCGGGGGTTCTGGGGGCTCCTATAATTCACCCCTCCACTTT.

The chain has TRBV5-1 and TRBJ1-5; no reliable D call. The CDR3 sequence is 15 residues long. Per the germline V gene, CDR1 is SGHRS and CDR2 is YFSETQ. The germline V and J ends were trimmed by 0 bases and 0 bases, with 7 bases remaining between them. The CDR3 is CASSLAGNSNQPQHF. The CDR3 DNA reads as TGCGCCAGCAGCTTGGCAGGAAATAGCAATCAGCCCCAGCATTTT.

This clone was observed a single time. This chain joins TRBV5-1 and TRBJ2-3; 10 bases match TRBD2. There are 17 residues in the CDR3. Germline V CDR1 and CDR2: SGHRS, YFSETQ. V lost 3 bases, J lost 4 bases, and 11 bases stayed unmatched. Written as DNA, the CDR3 is TGCGCCAGCAGCTGGGTCCCTAGCGGGAGTGGTTCAGATACGCAGTATTTT. It encodes CASSWVPSGSGSDTQYF.

The V and J genes are TRBV3-1 (or the pseudogene TRBV3-2) and TRBJ2-5; possibly TRBD2 for D (5 bases). Germline V CDR1 and CDR2: LGHDT, YNNKEL (reference sequence). This CDR3 has 14 amino acids. V lost 1 base and J 4 bases, leaving 10 bases between the germline ends. CDR3 protein: CASSQGQGGETQYF. DNA of the CDR3: TGTGCCAGCAGCCAAGGTCAAGGAGGAGAGACCCAGTACTTC.

This chain joins TRBV10-3 and TRBJ1-6, with D possibly TRBD1 on 6 matching bases. Looked up from germline, CDR1 is ENHRY and CDR2 is SYGVKD. V was pared by 6 bases and J by 6 bases, with 12 bases between. The CDR3 runs to 14 residues. This chain's CDR3 is CAISSLDSNSPLHF. The CDR3 DNA is TGTGCCATCAGCTCTTTGGACAGTAATTCACCCCTCCACTTT.

To note about this clone: Other DNA sequences in the sample encode the same CDR3. The chain has TRBV5-1 and TRBJ2-3, with unresolved D. CDR1 is SGHRS and CDR2 is YFSETQ in the germline V gene. V gave up 0 bases and J gave up 3 bases, with 11 bases separating them. This CDR3 region has 15 residues. CDR3 sequence (DNA): TGCGCCAGCAGCTTGGGAGGCGGTAGGACAGATACGCAGTATTTT. Its protein product is CASSLGGGRTDTQYF. Full variable domain (outside the CDR3, taken from reference TRBV5-1 and TRBJ2-3): KAGVTQTPRYLIKTRGQQVTLSCSPISGHRSVSWYQQTPGQGLQFLFEYFSETQRNKGNFPGRFSGRQFSNSRSEMNVSTLELGDSALYLCASSLGGGRTDTQYFGPGTRLTVL.

The chain joins TRBV6-5 to TRBJ1-5; D uncertain. CDR1 is MNHEY, CDR2 SVGAGI, per germline. Trimming cost V 2 bases and J 3 bases, with 11 bases left between them. There are 15 residues in the CDR3. In nucleotides, the CDR3 is TGTGCCAGCAGTTACGGAAACAGAAACAATCAGCCCCAGCATTTT. Translating it yields CASSYGNRNNQPQHF.

Comment on this clone: This same CDR3 is encoded by further DNA sequences in the sample. The chain combines TRBV9 with TRBJ1-1, with unresolved D. The CDR3 has 15 residues. CDR1 is SGDLS and CDR2 is YYNGEE in the germline V gene. V was pared by 0 bases and J by 1 base, with 10 bases between. Here the CDR3 DNA reads TGTGCCAGCAGCGTAGGCCCGGGATCGAACACTGAAGCTTTCTTT. It translates to CASSVGPGSNTEAFF.